This T cell receptor beta chain stems from a study of T cell changes during pregnancy in multiple sclerosis. Measured with immunoSEQ multiplex PCR; TCRdb has only the in-frame clones, and not every one. This table has roughly 97,000 clones, about nine tenths appearing once. Per germline, CDR1 SQVTM and CDR2 ANQGSEA. V shed 8 bases and J shed 3 bases, with 16 bases lying between them. This CDR3 is 13 amino acids long. The TCR comes from a female donor in good health, enrolled as a control in a pregnancy study. The source material was peripheral blood, sampled in the second trimester of pregnancy. The chain couples TRBV29-1 to TRBJ1-2; weak D call: TRBD1 (5 bases). The CDR3 spells CSSSREFYYGYTF. The CDR3 DNA is TGCAGCTCCTCCAGGGAATTTTACTATGGCTACACCTTC. Using reference TRBV29-1 and TRBJ1-2 for the parts outside the CDR3, the full variable domain is SAVISQKPSRDICQRGTSLTIQCQVDSQVTMMFWYRQQPGQSLTLIATANQGSEATYESGFVIDKFPISRPNLTFSTLTVSNMSPEDSSIYLCSSSREFYYGYTFGSGTRLTVV.